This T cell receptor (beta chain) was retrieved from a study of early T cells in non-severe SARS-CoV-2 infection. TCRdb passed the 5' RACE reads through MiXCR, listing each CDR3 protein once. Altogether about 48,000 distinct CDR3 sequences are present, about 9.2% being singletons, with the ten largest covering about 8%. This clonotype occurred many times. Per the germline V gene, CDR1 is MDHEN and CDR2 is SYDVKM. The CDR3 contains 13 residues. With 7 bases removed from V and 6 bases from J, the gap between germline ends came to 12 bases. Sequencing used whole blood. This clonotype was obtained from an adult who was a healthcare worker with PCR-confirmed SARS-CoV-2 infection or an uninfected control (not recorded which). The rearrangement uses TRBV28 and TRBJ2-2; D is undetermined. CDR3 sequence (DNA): TGTGCCAGCACCGAAGGCGTAGCCGGGGAGCTGTTTTTT. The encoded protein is CASTEGVAGELFF.